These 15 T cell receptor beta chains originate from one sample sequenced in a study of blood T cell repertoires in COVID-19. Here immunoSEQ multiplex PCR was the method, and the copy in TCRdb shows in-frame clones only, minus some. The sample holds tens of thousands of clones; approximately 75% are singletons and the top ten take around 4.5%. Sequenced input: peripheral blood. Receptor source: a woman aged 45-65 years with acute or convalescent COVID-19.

CDR3 nucleotides: TGTGCCAGCAGTTGGGCCCTGGCGGGCGAGCAGTACTTC. Its protein is CASSWALAGEQYF. The gene calls are TRBV6-2 or TRBV6-3 and TRBJ2-7; D might be TRBD2 (5 bases). The CDR3 consists of 13 residues. CDR1 is MNHEY and CDR2 is SVGEGT in the germline V gene. Between the trimmed V and J ends, which lost 4 bases and 6 bases, there was a span of 13 bases.

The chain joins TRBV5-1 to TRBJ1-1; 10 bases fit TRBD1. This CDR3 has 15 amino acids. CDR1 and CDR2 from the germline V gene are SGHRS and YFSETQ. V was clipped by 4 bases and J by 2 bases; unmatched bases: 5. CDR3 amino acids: CASSEGQGTNTEAFF. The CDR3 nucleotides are TGCGCCAGCAGCGAGGGACAGGGGACAAACACTGAAGCTTTCTTT.

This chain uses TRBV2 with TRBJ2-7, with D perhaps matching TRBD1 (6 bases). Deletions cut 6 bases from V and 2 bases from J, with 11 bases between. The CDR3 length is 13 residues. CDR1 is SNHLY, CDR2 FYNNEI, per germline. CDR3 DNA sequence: TGTGCCAGCAGGCTCGGACAGCCCTACGAGCAGTACTTC. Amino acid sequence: CASRLGQPYEQYF.

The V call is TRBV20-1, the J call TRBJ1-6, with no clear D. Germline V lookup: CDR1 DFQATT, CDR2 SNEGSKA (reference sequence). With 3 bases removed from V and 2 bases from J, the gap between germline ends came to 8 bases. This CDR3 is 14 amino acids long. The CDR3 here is CSASRSPYNSPLHF. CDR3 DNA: TGCAGTGCTAGTCGGAGTCCCTATAATTCACCCCTCCACTTT.

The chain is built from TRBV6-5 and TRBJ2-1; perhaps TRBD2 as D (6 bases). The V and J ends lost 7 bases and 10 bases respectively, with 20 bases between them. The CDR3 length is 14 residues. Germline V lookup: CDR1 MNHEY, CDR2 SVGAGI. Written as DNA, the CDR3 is TGTGCCAGCACCCGCGGGATTTCTGGATCGGAGCAGTTCTTC. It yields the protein CASTRGISGSEQFF.

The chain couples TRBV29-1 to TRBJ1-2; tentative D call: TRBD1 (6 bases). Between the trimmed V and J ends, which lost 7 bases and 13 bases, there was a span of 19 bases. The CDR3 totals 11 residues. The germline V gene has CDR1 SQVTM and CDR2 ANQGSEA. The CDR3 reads CSAGPRQVVTF. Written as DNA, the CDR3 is TGCAGCGCCGGCCCCCGACAGGTGGTCACCTTC.

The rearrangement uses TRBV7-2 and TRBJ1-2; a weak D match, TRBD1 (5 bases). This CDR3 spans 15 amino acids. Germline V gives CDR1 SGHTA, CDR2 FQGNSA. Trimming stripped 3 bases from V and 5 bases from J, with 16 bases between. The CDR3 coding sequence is TGTGCCAGCAGCTTCGGGGGGGGAATAGGGTATGGCTACACCTTC. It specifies CASSFGGGIGYGYTF.

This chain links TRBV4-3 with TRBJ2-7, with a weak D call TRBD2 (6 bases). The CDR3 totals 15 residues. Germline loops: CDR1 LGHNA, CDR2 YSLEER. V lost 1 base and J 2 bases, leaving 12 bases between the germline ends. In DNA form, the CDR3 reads TGCGCCAGCAGCCAAGGTGGGGGGTTGCCCTACGAGCAGTACTTC. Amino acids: CASSQGGGLPYEQYF.

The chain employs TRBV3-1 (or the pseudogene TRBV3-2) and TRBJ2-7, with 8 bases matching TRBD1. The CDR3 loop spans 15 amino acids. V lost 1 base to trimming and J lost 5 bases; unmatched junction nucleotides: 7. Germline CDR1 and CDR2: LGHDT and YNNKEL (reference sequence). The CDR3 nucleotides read TGTGCCAGCAGCCAAGTGGACAGGGTGCTTCACGAGCAGTACTTC. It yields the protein CASSQVDRVLHEQYF.

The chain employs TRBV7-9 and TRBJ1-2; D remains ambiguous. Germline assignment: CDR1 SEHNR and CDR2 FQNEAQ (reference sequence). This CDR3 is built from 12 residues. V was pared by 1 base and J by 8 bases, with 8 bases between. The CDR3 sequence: CASSLGGKGYTF. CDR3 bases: TGTGCCAGCAGCTTAGGAGGAAAGGGCTACACCTTC.

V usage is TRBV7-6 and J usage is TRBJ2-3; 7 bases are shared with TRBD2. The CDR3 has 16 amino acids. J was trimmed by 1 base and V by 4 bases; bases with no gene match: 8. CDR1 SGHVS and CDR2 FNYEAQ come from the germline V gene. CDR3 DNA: TGTGCCAGCAGCTCCCTTAGCGGGCGCGGCACAGATACGCAGTATTTT. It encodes CASSSLSGRGTDTQYF.

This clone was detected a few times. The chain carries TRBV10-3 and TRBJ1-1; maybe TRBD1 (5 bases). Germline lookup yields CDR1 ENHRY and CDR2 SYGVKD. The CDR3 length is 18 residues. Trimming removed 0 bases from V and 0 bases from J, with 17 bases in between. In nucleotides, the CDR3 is TGTGCCATCAGTGAGTCGATGGCAGAGACAGCCTTGAACACTGAAGCTTTCTTT. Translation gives CAISESMAETALNTEAFF.

CDR3: CASSLEGDLTMGKLFF. The CDR3 nucleotides read TGCGCCAGCAGCTTGGAGGGAGACTTAACGATGGGAAAACTGTTTTTT. The V and J genes are TRBV5-1 and TRBJ1-4; D not certain. Deletions cut 0 bases from V and 10 bases from J, with 19 bases between. There are 16 residues in the CDR3. From germline, CDR1 is SGHRS and CDR2 YFSETQ.

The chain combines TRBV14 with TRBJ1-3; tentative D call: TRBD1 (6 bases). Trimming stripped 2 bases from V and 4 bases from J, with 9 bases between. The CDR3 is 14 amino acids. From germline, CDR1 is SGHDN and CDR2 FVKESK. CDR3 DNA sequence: TGTGCCAGCAGCCAATCCAGGGGAGGAAACACCATATATTTT. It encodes CASSQSRGGNTIYF.

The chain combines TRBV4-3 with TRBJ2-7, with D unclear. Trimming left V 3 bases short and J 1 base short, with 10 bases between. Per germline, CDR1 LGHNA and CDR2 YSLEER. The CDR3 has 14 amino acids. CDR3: CASSQSSRSYEQYF. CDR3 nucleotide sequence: TGCGCCAGCAGCCAGTCGAGCAGGTCCTACGAGCAGTACTTC.